This TCR beta chain originates from a study of T cell responses to AZD1222 COVID-19 vaccine. From germline, CDR1 is SGDLS and CDR2 YYNGEE. V shed 3 bases and J shed 0 bases, with 15 bases lying between them. There are 16 residues in the CDR3. Assay: immunoSEQ multiplex PCR; the TCRdb copy retains only in-frame clones and omits some. The data contain just over 150,000 clones, over 70% of them singletons. Sequenced material: peripheral blood, taken 28 days after the second AZD1222 dose. The source of this sequence is an adult who received the AZD1222 COVID-19 vaccine. The chain has TRBV9 and TRBJ1-2, with D possibly matching TRBD1 (6 bases). In nucleotides, the CDR3 is TGTGCCAGCAGCGCCCCCTCGACAGGATCTAACTATGGCTACACCTTC. Translating gives CASSAPSTGSNYGYTF.